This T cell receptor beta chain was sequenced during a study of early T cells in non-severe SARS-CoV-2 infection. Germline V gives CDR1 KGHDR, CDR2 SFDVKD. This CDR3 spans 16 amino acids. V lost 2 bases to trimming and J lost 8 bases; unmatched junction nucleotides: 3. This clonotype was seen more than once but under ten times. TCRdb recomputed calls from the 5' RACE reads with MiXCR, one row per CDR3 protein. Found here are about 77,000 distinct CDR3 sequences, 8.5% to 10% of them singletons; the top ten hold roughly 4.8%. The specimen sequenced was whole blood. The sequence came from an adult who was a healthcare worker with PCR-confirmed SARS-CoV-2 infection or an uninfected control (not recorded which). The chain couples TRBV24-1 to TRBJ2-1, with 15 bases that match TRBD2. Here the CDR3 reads CATSDSGLAGGDEQFF. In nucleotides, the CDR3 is TGTGCCACCAGTGATTCGGGACTAGCGGGAGGAGATGAGCAGTTCTTC.